The 19 T cell receptor beta chains below all came from one sample that was sequenced in a study of human T cells and chemical hapten exposure. Time point: patch test 3, about 24 weeks after DPC sensitization. Treatment specified: therapeutic diphenylcyclopropenone sensitization with weekly scalp DPC. MiXCR was run by TCRdb on the RACE reads, yielding one entry per CDR3 protein. The table includes 150,000 to 200,000 distinct CDR3 sequences, about 27% detected once. The sample consisted of whole blood, taken in connection with sensitization to the hapten diphenylcyclopropenone (DPC). The receptors were gathered from a woman younger than 30 with alopecia areata. Some clones in this sample may be carry-over from other donors' samples.

The CDR3 sequence: CASSPARAGRKFF. The CDR3 DNA sequence: TGTGCCAGCTCCCCCGCCAGAGCGGGAAGGAAGTTCTTC. The rearrangement links TRBV6-2 or TRBV6-3 to TRBJ2-1; 7 positions agree with TRBD2. The V gene end was trimmed by 8 bases and the J gene end by 14 bases; junction bases not matched to a gene: 15. The CDR3 consists of 13 residues. Germline-derived CDR1 and CDR2 are MNHEY and SVGEGT.

This clonotype has more than one count but fewer than ten. V gene TRBV4-2 combines with J gene TRBJ1-1, with D perhaps TRBD1 (5 bases). Germline V gives CDR1 LGHNA, CDR2 YNFKEQ. V gave up 1 base and J gave up 5 bases, with 17 bases separating them. The CDR3 covers 16 residues. CDR3 residues: CASSQVSGTGRTEAFF. CDR3 coding DNA: TGTGCCAGCAGCCAAGTTTCCGGGACCGGCAGGACTGAAGCTTTCTTT.

Only a few counts were recorded for this clonotype. CDR3 amino acids: CASSLVLSGANTGELFF. CDR3 nucleotide sequence: TGCGCCAGCAGCTTGGTGCTCTCAGGGGCGAACACCGGGGAGCTGTTTTTT. The chain has TRBV5-1 and TRBJ2-2; the D gene is possibly TRBD1 (6 bases). There are 17 residues in the CDR3. Germline V gene data show CDR1 as SGHRS and CDR2 as YFSETQ. V lost 0 bases and J lost 0, with 12 bases in between.

This clonotype was observed a few times. The chain joins TRBV28 to TRBJ1-5; D is ambiguous. Germline V lookup: CDR1 MDHEN, CDR2 SYDVKM. The CDR3 is made up of 11 amino acids. With 3 bases removed from V and 8 bases from J, the gap between germline ends came to 5 bases. The CDR3 here is CASSFEKPQHF. Written as DNA, the CDR3 is TGTGCCAGCAGTTTTGAGAAGCCCCAGCATTTT.

This clonotype was observed once. The rearrangement links TRBV7-2 to TRBJ1-2; no definite D call. Germline V gives CDR1 SGHTA, CDR2 FQGNSA. Trimming left V 3 bases short and J 0 bases short, with 8 bases between. The CDR3 runs to 14 residues. CDR3: CASSFSNSNYGYTF. CDR3 coding DNA: TGTGCCAGCAGCTTCTCGAACTCTAACTATGGCTACACCTTC.

Note on this clonotype: One end of the junction does not line up with germline, which may come from a read error. V and J are TRBV9 and TRBJ2-7; possibly TRBD2 for D (5 bases). Germline loops: CDR1 SGDLS, CDR2 YYNGEE. This CDR3 is built from 14 residues. The CDR3 nucleotides read TGTGTCAGCAGCGGTTTTGGGAACTCCTACGAGCAGTACTTC. This encodes CVSSGFGNSYEQYF.

This clonotype was found once. The chain has TRBV5-1 and TRBJ2-5, with D possibly TRBD1 on 6 matching bases. CDR3 size: 14 residues. Germline V gene lookup returns CDR1 SGHRS and CDR2 YFSETQ. V was shortened by 4 bases and J by 1 base, with 11 bases between the two germline ends. The CDR3 reads CASSVGTIQETQYF. CDR3 DNA: TGCGCCAGCAGCGTAGGGACAATCCAAGAGACCCAGTACTTC. Together with reference TRBV5-1 and TRBJ2-5, the CDR3 gives the full variable domain: KAGVTQTPRYLIKTRGQQVTLSCSPISGHRSVSWYQQTPGQGLQFLFEYFSETQRNKGNFPGRFSGRQFSNSRSEMNVSTLELGDSALYLCASSVGTIQETQYFGPGTRLLVL.

This clonotype was observed a few times. The chain links TRBV29-1 to TRBJ2-2, with D perhaps TRBD1 (5 bases). The CDR3 extends over 13 amino acids. CDR1 SQVTM and CDR2 ANQGSEA come from the germline V gene. V gave up 3 bases and J gave up 4 bases, with 9 bases separating them. In DNA form, the CDR3 reads TGCAGCGTTGATGCTAGGGGCACCGGGGAGCTGTTTTTT. Translation gives CSVDARGTGELFF.

This clonotype was counted between two and nine times. V gene TRBV12-3 or TRBV12-4 combines with J gene TRBJ1-6, with 7 bases identical to TRBD1. V gave up 6 bases and J gave up 6 bases; unmatched junction bases: 5. The CDR3 totals 14 residues. The CDR3 loop reads CASSTTGVNSPLHF. CDR3 DNA: TGTGCCAGCAGCACCACAGGGGTTAATTCACCCCTCCACTTT.

This clonotype showed up many times. The chain combines TRBV4-1 with TRBJ1-1, with 9 positions matching TRBD1. Germline CDR1 is MGHRA and CDR2 is YSYEKL. With 0 bases clipped from V and 4 bases from J, the junction kept 9 bases outside the gene matches. The CDR3 is 17 amino acids. The CDR3 sequence: CASSQEGQGSRGTEAFF. CDR3 coding DNA: TGCGCCAGCAGCCAAGAAGGACAGGGGTCACGGGGCACTGAAGCTTTCTTT.

The chain carries TRBV4-3 and TRBJ2-3; 9 bases line up with TRBD2. V lost 0 bases, J lost 9 bases, and 10 bases stayed unmatched. The CDR3 runs to 16 residues. From germline, CDR1 is LGHNA and CDR2 YSLEER. CDR3 sequence: CASSQEGGTSSTTQYF. In nucleotides, the CDR3 is TGCGCCAGCAGCCAAGAAGGAGGGACTAGCAGTACCACGCAGTATTTT.

Notes on this clonotype: At one end, the junction sequence differs from germline, possibly due to a read error. This chain connects TRBV11-2 to TRBJ2-5; 9 bases are a match to TRBD1. The CDR3 length is 14 residues. CDR1 is SGHAT, CDR2 FQNNGV, per germline. The CDR3 protein is CVSKQGQGTETQYF. The CDR3 DNA reads as TGTGTCAGCAAGCAGGGACAGGGTACTGAGACCCAGTACTTC.

The chain is built from TRBV11-2 and TRBJ2-5, with a weak D call TRBD2 (5 bases). Trimming shortened V by 3 bases and J by 2 bases, and 10 bases separated the two germline ends. This CDR3 has 14 residues. Germline V gene data show CDR1 as SGHAT and CDR2 as FQNNGV. In DNA form, the CDR3 reads TGTGCCAGCAGCTTGCAGCGGCCACAAGAGACCCAGTACTTC. It translates to CASSLQRPQETQYF.

The gene calls are TRBV12-3 or TRBV12-4 and TRBJ1-6, with a possible D match to TRBD1 (5 bases). The CDR3 has 18 residues. Deletions cut 1 base from V and 0 bases from J, with 13 bases between. CDR3 nucleotide sequence: TGTGCCAGCAGTTTAGGGCAGGGCTTGAGCTCCTATAATTCACCCCTCCACTTT. Amino acids: CASSLGQGLSSYNSPLHF.

This clonotype was counted ten times or more. The rearrangement links TRBV6-1 to TRBJ1-4; D is perhaps TRBD1 (5 bases). The CDR3 sequence is 13 residues long. Germline CDR1 MNHNS, CDR2 SASEGT. Trimming removed 8 bases at V and 4 bases at J, with 11 bases between. CDR3 sequence: CASLGRFNEKLFF. The CDR3 bases are TGTGCCAGCTTGGGACGGTTTAATGAAAAACTGTTTTTT.

The J gene is TRBJ2-3, the V gene TRBV5-1, with D tentatively TRBD1 (5 bases). The V and J ends lost 1 base and 6 bases respectively, with 9 bases between them. Germline V lookup: CDR1 SGHRS, CDR2 YFSETQ. This CDR3 has 13 amino acids. The chain's CDR3 is CASSLRGRDTQYF. The CDR3, as DNA: TGCGCCAGCAGCTTGAGGGGTAGGGATACGCAGTATTTT.

The rearrangement uses TRBV29-1 and TRBJ1-2; no definite D call. Per the germline V gene, CDR1 is SQVTM and CDR2 is ANQGSEA. The CDR3 extends over 11 amino acids. V lost 3 bases, J lost 2 bases, and 4 bases lay in between. The CDR3 DNA sequence: TGCAGCGTTGAGACCAACTATGGCTACACCTTC. Its translation is CSVETNYGYTF.

The chain uses TRBV20-1 and TRBJ1-1, with 7 bases identical to TRBD1. Per germline, CDR1 DFQATT and CDR2 SNEGSKA (reference sequence). The CDR3 contains 13 residues. Losses at the gene ends were 4 bases for V and 1 base for J; bases not matched to a gene: 3. In DNA form, the CDR3 reads TGCAGTGCTATCCGGACAGGGAACACTGAAGCTTTCTTT. Protein: CSAIRTGNTEAFF.

This rearrangement joins TRBV7-2 to TRBJ2-1, with 7 bases that match TRBD2. CDR1 and CDR2 (germline): SGHTA, FQGNSA. The CDR3 is 15 residues long. J gave up 4 bases and V 2 bases, and 5 bases lay outside the gene matches. The CDR3 is CASSLLAEPYNEQFF. The CDR3 DNA sequence: TGTGCCAGCAGCTTACTAGCGGAGCCTTACAATGAGCAGTTCTTC.